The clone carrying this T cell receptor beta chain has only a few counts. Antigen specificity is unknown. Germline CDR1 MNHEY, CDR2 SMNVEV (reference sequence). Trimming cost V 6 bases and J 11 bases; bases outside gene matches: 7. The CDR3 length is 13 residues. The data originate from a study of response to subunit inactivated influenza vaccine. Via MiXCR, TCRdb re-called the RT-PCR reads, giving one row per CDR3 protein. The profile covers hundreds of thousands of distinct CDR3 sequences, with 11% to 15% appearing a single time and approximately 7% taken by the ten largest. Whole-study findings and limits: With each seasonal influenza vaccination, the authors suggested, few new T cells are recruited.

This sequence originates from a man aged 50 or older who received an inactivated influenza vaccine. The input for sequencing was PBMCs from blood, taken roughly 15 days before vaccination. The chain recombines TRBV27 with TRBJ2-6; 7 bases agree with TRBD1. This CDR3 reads CASSRGTAYVLTF. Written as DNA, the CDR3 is TGTGCCAGCAGCCGAGGGACAGCCTACGTCCTGACTTTC. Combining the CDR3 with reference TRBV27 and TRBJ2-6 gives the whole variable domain EAQVTQNPRYLITVTGKKLTVTCSQNMNHEYMSWYRQDPGLGLRQIYYSMNVEVTDKGDVPEGYKVSRKEKRNFPLILESPSPNQTSLYFCASSRGTAYVLTFGAGSRLTVL.